This T cell receptor beta chain appears in the sequencing data of a study of regulatory dendritic cells for organ transplantation. Clones were read by immunoSEQ multiplex PCR, and TCRdb kept only the in-frame ones, dropping some. The sample includes 25,000 to 35,000 clones, approximately 81% of them seen just once. The CDR3 contains 13 residues. The germline V gene has CDR1 MGHRA and CDR2 YSYEKL. With 3 bases clipped from V and 10 bases from J, the junction kept 3 bases outside the gene matches. The V call is TRBV4-1, the J call TRBJ2-1, with TRBD1 identical over 10 bases. The sample comprised naive CD8+ T cells from blood. As for subset: CD45RA+ naive T cells. The receptor was isolated from a human donor in good health. CDR3: CASSQTGGREQFF. DNA of the CDR3: TGCGCCAGCAGCCAGACAGGGGGCAGGGAGCAGTTCTTC.